The 17 T cell receptor beta chains below were found in one sample sequenced in a study of cytomegalovirus exposure and HLA in healthy donors. Primers included in the PCR were 60 Vbeta and 13 Jbeta primers. The method was immunoSEQ multiplex PCR; TCRdb's version includes in-frame clones alone and lacks a portion of them. The sample shows fewer than 25,000 clones, around 73% of them seen only once. Specimen: PBMCs. The receptors shown here come from a man aged 55 to 70 in good health and CMV-seronegative.

The chain combines TRBV2 with TRBJ2-2, with no clear D. The CDR3 totals 12 residues. CDR1 is SNHLY, CDR2 FYNNEI, per germline. Trimming removed 8 bases from V and 4 bases from J, with 8 bases in between. CDR3 loop: CASLGPTGELFF. The CDR3 DNA reads TGTGCCAGCCTGGGCCCCACCGGGGAGCTGTTTTTT.

The chain employs TRBV20-1 and TRBJ2-1; possible D gene TRBD2, 5 bases. This CDR3 has 11 amino acids. Germline lookup yields CDR1 DFQATT and CDR2 SNEGSKA (reference sequence). V was pared by 6 bases and J by 10 bases, with 13 bases between. In DNA form, the CDR3 reads TGCAGTGCCCGAAGGCAGCGGGAGCAGTTCTTC. It yields the protein CSARRQREQFF.

The genes are TRBV6-1 and TRBJ2-7, with D perhaps matching TRBD1 (7 bases). The CDR3 loop spans 14 amino acids. V lost 0 bases, J lost 9 bases, and 15 bases lay in between. The V gene's germline CDR1 is MNHNS and CDR2 SASEGT. CDR3 region: CASSEAPTGRRQYF. The DNA of the CDR3 is TGTGCCAGCAGTGAAGCCCCGACAGGGAGGAGGCAGTACTTC.

This clone was seen only a few times. The chain joins TRBV27 to TRBJ2-1; D is possibly TRBD1 (6 bases). The CDR3 is 15 amino acids. Between the trimmed V and J ends, which lost 1 base and 4 bases, there was a span of 11 bases. Per germline, CDR1 MNHEY and CDR2 SMNVEV (reference sequence). The CDR3: CASSLLPGVYNEQFF. CDR3 DNA: TGTGCCAGCAGTTTATTGCCAGGGGTTTACAATGAGCAGTTCTTC.

In the case of this clone: One end of the junction varies from germline; a read error may be responsible. J is TRBJ2-4 and V is TRBV11-2, with 7 bases identical to TRBD1. The CDR3 runs 15 residues. Germline loops: CDR1 SGHAT, CDR2 FQNNGV. DNA of the CDR3: TGTCCCAGCAGCCAAACGGGACAGTACAAAAACATTCAGTACTTC. Its protein is CPSSQTGQYKNIQYF. The complete variable domain, with remaining parts taken from reference TRBV11-2 and TRBJ2-4, reads EAGVAQSPRYKIIEKRQSVAFWCNPISGHATLYWYQQILGQGPKLLIQFQNNGVVDDSQLPKDRFSAERLKGVDSTLKIQPAKLEDSAVYLCPSSQTGQYKNIQYFGAGTRLSVL.

The chain employs TRBV27 and TRBJ1-2; 9 positions match TRBD1. Germline loops: CDR1 MNHEY, CDR2 SMNVEV (reference sequence). The CDR3 has 16 amino acids. V lost 2 bases and J lost 6; bases outside the gene matches: 10. The CDR3 region has the DNA TGTGCCAGCAGTTTAGCGGCACAGGGGGCGTCCGATGGCTACACCTTC. Its protein product is CASSLAAQGASDGYTF.

J is TRBJ1-1 and V is TRBV2; D is perhaps TRBD1 (5 bases). The CDR3 consists of 14 residues. V was cut by 7 bases and J by 3 bases, with 15 bases left in between. The germline gives CDR1 SNHLY, CDR2 FYNNEI. The CDR3 reads CASTIGGVHTEAFF. As DNA, the CDR3 is TGTGCCAGCACCATCGGAGGGGTACACACTGAAGCTTTCTTT.

In DNA form, the CDR3 reads TGTGCCAGCAGTGAATATGAGGGAAGCTCCTACAATGAGCAGTTCTTC. This sequence encodes CASSEYEGSSYNEQFF. This rearrangement joins TRBV6-1 to TRBJ2-1; TRBD2 might be the D (5 bases). In germline, CDR1 is MNHNS, CDR2 SASEGT. The CDR3 contains 16 residues. Trimming pared 2 bases from V and 0 bases from J, leaving 11 bases between.

This clone was observed a single time. This chain connects TRBV6-6 to TRBJ2-5, with 9 bases fitting TRBD1. The J call could be wrong; TRBJ2-7 is a better fit for the DNA end. The germline CDR1 and CDR2 sequences are MNHNY and SVGAGI (reference sequence). The length of the CDR3 is 13 residues. The CDR3 DNA is TGTGCCAGCACCGAACAGGGGGCGAGCGAGCAGTACTTC. Translation: CASTEQGASEQYF.

The chain has TRBV30 and TRBJ2-2; 7 bases match TRBD2. This CDR3 region has 14 residues. V shed 4 bases and J 4 bases; nucleotides not matched to a gene: 6. The V gene's germline CDR1 is GTSNPN and CDR2 SVGIG (reference sequence). The CDR3: CAWISGEGTGELFF. Here the CDR3 DNA reads TGTGCCTGGATTTCCGGGGAGGGCACCGGGGAGCTGTTTTTT.

In DNA, the CDR3 is TGTGCCAGCAGAACCGGGACAGGATCCTATGGCTACACCTTC. This codes for CASRTGTGSYGYTF. This chain links TRBV2 with TRBJ1-2, with 8 bases matching TRBD1. The CDR3 is 14 amino acids. Germline CDR1 reads SNHLY; CDR2 reads FYNNEI. The J segment lost 4 bases and the V segment lost 6 bases, leaving 7 bases of the junction unmatched.

V gene TRBV9 combines with J gene TRBJ1-6; no definite D call. This CDR3 has 15 residues. Germline CDR1 is SGDLS and CDR2 is YYNGEE. Trimming stripped 0 bases from V and 0 bases from J, with 4 bases between. The CDR3, as DNA: TGTGCCAGCAGCGTAGAGAGCTCCTATAATTCACCCCTCCACTTT. It specifies CASSVESSYNSPLHF. Complete variable domain (other parts from reference TRBV9 and TRBJ1-6): DSGVTQTPKHLITATGQRVTLRCSPRSGDLSVYWYQQSLDQGLQFLIQYYNGEERAKGNILERFSAQQFPDLHSELNLSSLELGDSALYFCASSVESSYNSPLHFGNGTRLTVT.

This clone has just a few counts. The chain recombines TRBV29-1 with TRBJ1-5; TRBD1 matches at 7 bases. The CDR3 sequence is 13 residues long. After removal of 4 bases from V and 2 bases from J, the junction contained 2 bases not matched to a gene. CDR1 is SQVTM and CDR2 is ANQGSEA in the germline V gene. The CDR3 protein is CSVGGQGNQPQHF. The DNA for the CDR3 is TGCAGCGTTGGAGGACAGGGCAATCAGCCCCAGCATTTT.

The chain combines TRBV27 with TRBJ2-1; D ambiguous. V lost 5 bases, J lost 15 bases, and 20 bases lay in between. The CDR3 has 13 amino acids. From germline, CDR1 is MNHEY and CDR2 SMNVEV (reference sequence). This chain's CDR3 is CASSPYQTSLAFF. CDR3 in DNA: TGTGCCAGCAGTCCCTACCAGACTTCCCTCGCGTTCTTC.

This clone was observed a few times. The chain is built from TRBV5-1 and TRBJ1-2; TRBD1 matches 8 bases. Germline CDR1 reads SGHRS; CDR2 reads YFSETQ. This CDR3 spans 17 amino acids. J lost 2 bases, V lost 3 bases, and 12 bases had no gene match. In nucleotides, the CDR3 is TGCGCCAGCAGCTCCGGTGGACAGGGAGGGTTGAACTATGGCTACACCTTC. It specifies CASSSGGQGGLNYGYTF.

The chain links TRBV18 to TRBJ2-5; D ambiguous. V dropped 6 bases and J dropped 1 base, with 3 bases sitting between them. The CDR3 consists of 11 residues. Germline CDR1 and CDR2: KGHSH and LQKENI. CDR3 bases: TGTGCCAGCTCCCTCCAAGAGACCCAGTACTTC. Translation gives CASSLQETQYF.

V is TRBV7-8 and J is TRBJ2-7; D not resolved. Germline assignment: CDR1 SGHVS and CDR2 FQNEAQ. The ends were cut back, 5 bases at V and 3 bases at J, with 5 bases in the middle. CDR3 size: 11 residues. The CDR3 is CASSASYEQYF. CDR3 in DNA: TGTGCCAGCAGCGCCAGCTACGAGCAGTACTTC.